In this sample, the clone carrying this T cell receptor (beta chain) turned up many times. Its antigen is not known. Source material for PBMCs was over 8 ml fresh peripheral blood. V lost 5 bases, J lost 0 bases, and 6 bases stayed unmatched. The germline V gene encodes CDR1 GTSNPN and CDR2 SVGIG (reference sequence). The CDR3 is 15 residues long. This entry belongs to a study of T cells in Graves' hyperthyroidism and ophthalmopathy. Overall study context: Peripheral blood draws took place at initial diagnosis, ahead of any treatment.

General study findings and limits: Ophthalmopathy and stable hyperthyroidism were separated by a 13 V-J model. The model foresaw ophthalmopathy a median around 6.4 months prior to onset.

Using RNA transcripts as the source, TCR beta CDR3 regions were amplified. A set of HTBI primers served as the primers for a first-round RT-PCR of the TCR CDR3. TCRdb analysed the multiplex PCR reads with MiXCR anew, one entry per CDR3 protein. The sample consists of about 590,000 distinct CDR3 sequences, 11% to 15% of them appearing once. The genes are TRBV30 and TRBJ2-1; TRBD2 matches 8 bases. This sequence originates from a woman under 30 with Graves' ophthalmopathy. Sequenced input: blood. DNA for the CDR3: TGTGCCTGGTCAGTAAGCGGGAGCTCCTACAATGAGCAGTTCTTC. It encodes CAWSVSGSSYNEQFF. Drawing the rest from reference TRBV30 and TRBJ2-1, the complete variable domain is SQTIHQWPATLVQPVGSPLSLECTVEGTSNPNLYWYRQAAGRGLQLLFYSVGIGQISSEVPQNLSASRPQDRQFILSSKKLLLSDSGFYLCAWSVSGSSYNEQFFGPGTRLTVL.